The next 31 T cell receptor beta chains were all read from a single sample in a study of T cells expressing NK-cell markers. From the 5' RACE reads, TCRdb lists one entry per CDR3 protein and no DNA. The specimen's table records about 150,000 distinct CDR3 sequences. Sequencing was carried out using blood T cells: a sorted CD56 or NKG2C T cell subset, CD4+ or CD8+ T cells, or bulk PBMC T cells (not recorded which). Receptor source: a woman between 45 and 60 years old in good health.

The chain couples TRBV5-1 to TRBJ2-1; the TRBD1 assignment by TCRdb is unverifiable without DNA. Per germline, CDR1 SGHRS and CDR2 YFSETQ. CDR3 size: 13 residues. The CDR3 spells CASSLGGNYEQFF.

The chain has TRBV7-9 and TRBJ2-7; TCRdb outputs TRBD1, but without DNA this stays unchecked. Germline V lookup: CDR1 SEHNR, CDR2 FQNEAQ (reference sequence). This CDR3 has 16 amino acids. The CDR3 region is CASSSSTGTGDYEQYF.

V gene TRBV27 combines with J gene TRBJ1-1. The CDR3 extends over 14 amino acids. Per the germline V gene, CDR1 is MNHEY and CDR2 is SMNVEV (reference sequence). The CDR3 sequence: CASSEYWGNTEAFF.

The V call is TRBV3-1, the J call TRBJ2-5; the TRBD2 assignment by TCRdb is unverifiable without DNA. The CDR3 is 16 residues long. Germline V gene lookup returns CDR1 LGHDT and CDR2 YNNKEL (reference sequence). CDR3 residues: CASSQDAGAPQETQYF.

This rearrangement joins TRBV11-2 to TRBJ2-5; TCRdb indicates TRBD1, and absent DNA this call remains unverified. Germline CDR1 is SGHAT and CDR2 is FQNNGV. The CDR3 extends over 14 amino acids. The CDR3 loop is CASSSTGFRETQYF.

J is TRBJ2-1 and V is TRBV20-1; the TCRdb D gene call, TRBD2, has no DNA to confirm it. CDR1 DFQATT and CDR2 SNEGSKA come from the germline V gene (reference sequence). The CDR3 runs to 13 residues. CDR3 sequence: CSARSGGRNEQFF.

The chain is built from TRBV18 and TRBJ2-1; TCRdb picks TRBD2, but there is no DNA to check that call. The CDR3 loop spans 15 amino acids. Germline values: CDR1 KGHSH, CDR2 LQKENI. The CDR3 here is CASSPPQRDYNEQFF.

The V gene is TRBV20-1, the J gene TRBJ2-1; TCRdb reports TRBD2, a call that lacks DNA to check it against. The CDR3 loop spans 12 amino acids. Germline loops: CDR1 DFQATT, CDR2 SNEGSKA (reference sequence). This CDR3 reads CSFVLAGNEQFF.

The chain couples TRBV10-3 to TRBJ2-1; checking the TCRdb D call of TRBD2 is not possible without DNA. Looked up from germline, CDR1 is ENHRY and CDR2 is SYGVKD. The CDR3 sequence is 13 residues long. CDR3 in amino acids: CAISPGLANEQFF.

The genes are TRBV29-1 and TRBJ1-1; absent DNA, TCRdb's TRBD1 call cannot be checked. Germline V gives CDR1 SQVTM, CDR2 ANQGSEA. There are 13 residues in the CDR3. The CDR3: CSVPTGKFTEAFF.

This rearrangement joins TRBV27 to TRBJ1-2; TCRdb calls TRBD1, which cannot be checked without DNA. The CDR3 length is 15 residues. From germline, CDR1 is MNHEY and CDR2 SMNVEV (reference sequence). The chain's CDR3 is CASSIGQELDYGYTF.

The J gene is TRBJ1-1, the V gene TRBV11-2; absent DNA, TCRdb's TRBD1 call cannot be checked. CDR1 is SGHAT, CDR2 FQNNGV, per germline. This CDR3 is 16 amino acids long. This CDR3 is CASSYIPGHMNTEAFF.

The CDR3 protein is CASSMRTSGNNEQFF. The chain recombines TRBV5-1 with TRBJ2-1; the TCRdb call, TRBD2, lacks DNA for checking. The CDR3 runs 15 residues. CDR1 SGHRS and CDR2 YFSETQ come from the germline V gene.

This chain joins TRBV13 and TRBJ1-1. Germline CDR1 is PRHDT and CDR2 is FYEKMQ (reference sequence). The CDR3 extends over 12 amino acids. CDR3 in amino acids: CASSLSSGEAFF.

The chain carries TRBV9 and TRBJ2-5; TCRdb returns TRBD2, unconfirmable since there is no DNA. There are 18 residues in the CDR3. Germline V gene lookup returns CDR1 SGDLS and CDR2 YYNGEE. The CDR3 here is CASSVGNRREGYQETQYF.

This chain joins TRBV20-1 and TRBJ2-1; TCRdb picks TRBD2, but there is no DNA to check that call. This CDR3 comprises 12 residues. CDR1 and CDR2 (germline): DFQATT, SNEGSKA (reference sequence). CDR3 in amino acids: CSPEREENEQFF.

The V gene is TRBV5-5, the J gene TRBJ2-7; the TCRdb D gene call, TRBD1, has no DNA to confirm it. Germline V gene lookup returns CDR1 SGHKS and CDR2 YYEKEE (reference sequence). The CDR3 totals 14 residues. The CDR3 loop reads CASTILRDNYEQYF.

The rearrangement links TRBV29-1 to TRBJ2-7. CDR3 length: 13 residues. Germline values: CDR1 SQVTM, CDR2 ANQGSEA. The CDR3 region is CSVVGQGAYEQYF.

The CDR3 region is CASSVGGSHSPLHF. The chain links TRBV6-4 to TRBJ1-6; lacking DNA, the TRBD1 call made by TCRdb goes unchecked. This CDR3 has 14 amino acids. The germline V gene encodes CDR1 MRHNA and CDR2 SNTAGT.

The rearrangement links TRBV7-2 to TRBJ2-5; absent DNA, TCRdb's TRBD1 call cannot be checked. This CDR3 comprises 16 residues. Germline-derived CDR1 and CDR2 are SGHTA and FQGNSA. The CDR3 protein is CASSLGGRVIQETQYF.

The chain combines TRBV11-3 with TRBJ2-4; TCRdb's assignment of TRBD2 cannot be checked, as there is no DNA. The CDR3 consists of 16 residues. Germline values: CDR1 SGHNT, CDR2 YENEEA. The CDR3 reads CASSLLAGRGKNIQYF. Full variable domain (missing parts from reference TRBV11-3 and TRBJ2-4): EAGVVQSPRYKIIEKKQPVAFWCNPISGHNTLYWYLQNLGQGPELLIRYENEEAVDDSQLPKDRFSAERLKGVDSTLKIQPAELGDSAVYLCASSLLAGRGKNIQYFGAGTRLSVL.

V usage is TRBV9 and J usage is TRBJ1-5. The CDR3 sequence is 15 residues long. CDR1 is SGDLS, CDR2 YYNGEE, per germline. The chain's CDR3 is CASSVDGGSSQPQHF.

The gene calls are TRBV29-1 and TRBJ2-5; TCRdb proposes TRBD1, but this gene call is untestable without DNA. The CDR3 contains 15 residues. CDR1 SQVTM and CDR2 ANQGSEA come from the germline V gene. This CDR3 is CSVDGQGAVRETQYF.

The chain has TRBV24-1 and TRBJ2-1; TCRdb returns TRBD2, unconfirmable since there is no DNA. The CDR3 consists of 13 residues. Germline V gives CDR1 KGHDR, CDR2 SFDVKD. CDR3: CATSDTLAGEQFF.

The rearrangement links TRBV12-3 or TRBV12-4 to TRBJ2-2. This CDR3 contains 11 residues. CDR3 residues: CASIKERRLFF.

The chain uses TRBV5-1 and TRBJ2-3; TCRdb returns TRBD2, unconfirmable since there is no DNA. Germline V gene data show CDR1 as SGHRS and CDR2 as YFSETQ. This CDR3 has 16 amino acids. The CDR3 is CASSFGRVPSTDTQYF. Together with reference TRBV5-1 and TRBJ2-3, the CDR3 gives the full variable domain: KAGVTQTPRYLIKTRGQQVTLSCSPISGHRSVSWYQQTPGQGLQFLFEYFSETQRNKGNFPGRFSGRQFSNSRSEMNVSTLELGDSALYLCASSFGRVPSTDTQYFGPGTRLTVL.

The rearrangement uses TRBV4-1 and TRBJ1-5. The germline CDR1 and CDR2 sequences are MGHRA and YSYEKL. The CDR3 contains 14 residues. The CDR3 protein is CASSLVTSNQPQHF.

The rearrangement uses TRBV3-1 and TRBJ2-1; with no DNA, the TCRdb D assignment of TRBD1 cannot be verified. Germline CDR1 and CDR2: LGHDT and YNNKEL (reference sequence). CDR3 length: 16 amino acids. The CDR3 sequence: CASSPPRWGDTNEQFF.

This sequence joins TRBV5-1 and TRBJ2-1; no DNA is available, so the TRBD2 call from TCRdb remains unchecked. The CDR3 length is 15 residues. Looked up from germline, CDR1 is SGHRS and CDR2 is YFSETQ. CDR3 region: CASRGLAGVYNEQFF.

The V call is TRBV4-1, the J call TRBJ2-3; TCRdb designates TRBD1, a call that cannot be tested without DNA. CDR1 MGHRA and CDR2 YSYEKL come from the germline V gene. The CDR3 runs to 16 residues. The CDR3 is CASSQAGGVVTDTQYF.

The CDR3 here is CASSQDWVTEAFF. The chain has TRBV3-1 and TRBJ1-1. Germline-derived CDR1 and CDR2 are LGHDT and YNNKEL (reference sequence). The CDR3 spans 13 residues.